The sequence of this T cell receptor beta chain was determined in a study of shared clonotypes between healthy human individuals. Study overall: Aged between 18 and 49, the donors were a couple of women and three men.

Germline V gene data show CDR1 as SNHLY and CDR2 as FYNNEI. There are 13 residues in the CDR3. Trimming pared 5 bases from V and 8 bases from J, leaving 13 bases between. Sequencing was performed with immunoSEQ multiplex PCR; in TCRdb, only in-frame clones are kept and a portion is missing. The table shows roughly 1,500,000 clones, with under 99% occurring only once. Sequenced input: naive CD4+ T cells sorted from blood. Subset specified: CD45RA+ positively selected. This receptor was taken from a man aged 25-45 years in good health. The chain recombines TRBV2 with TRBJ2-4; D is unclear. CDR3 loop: CASSRNLEDIQYF. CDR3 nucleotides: TGTGCCAGCAGTAGGAACCTAGAGGACATTCAGTACTTC.